This entry concerns a single T cell receptor (beta chain). The source of the sample is a study of blood T cell repertoires in COVID-19. Study context: The analysed material was cDNA or gDNA that came from T cells, B-cell-depleted T cells, or PBMCs.

Only in-frame clones appear in the TCRdb table, and some are missing; sequencing was by immunoSEQ multiplex PCR. The sample lists roughly 79,000 clones, 65% to 85% occurring once. V was clipped by 0 bases and J by 1 base, with 3 bases between them. There are 13 residues in the CDR3. CDR1 is GTSNPN, CDR2 SVGIG, per germline (reference sequence). The chain links TRBV30 to TRBJ1-4, with D unclear. This clonotype originated in a man aged 50 to 60 with acute or convalescent COVID-19. The sequenced sample was peripheral blood. In DNA, the CDR3 is TGTGCCTGGAGTGTACAAACTAATGAAAAACTGTTTTTT. This sequence encodes CAWSVQTNEKLFF. The entire variable domain, with the rest obtained from reference TRBV30 and TRBJ1-4, is as follows: SQTIHQWPATLVQPVGSPLSLECTVEGTSNPNLYWYRQAAGRGLQLLFYSVGIGQISSEVPQNLSASRPQDRQFILSSKKLLLSDSGFYLCAWSVQTNEKLFFGSGTQLSVL.